The 10 T cell receptor beta chains in this list originate from one sample, sequenced in a study of T-cell memory formation after mild COVID-19. Via MiXCR, TCRdb re-called the 5' RACE reads, giving one row per CDR3 protein. The table lists roughly 560,000 distinct CDR3 sequences, roughly 20% of them singletons. Sequenced sample: PBMCs or a T cell subset sorted from them (not recorded which). These receptor sequences come from an adult woman who had mild COVID-19 (a few samples of this study predate the infection). Cell type and time point are not known.

This clonotype appeared many times. V is TRBV7-3 and J is TRBJ2-2; a weak D match, TRBD2 (7 bases). Between the trimmed V and J ends, which lost 0 bases and 6 bases, there was a span of 11 bases. Per the germline V gene, CDR1 is SGHTA and CDR2 is FQGTGA. This CDR3 has 15 residues. As DNA, the CDR3 is TGTGCCAGCAGCTTAACGGGGGGGCAACCCGGGGAGCTGTTTTTT. Its protein is CASSLTGGQPGELFF.

This clonotype was seen a handful of times. J is TRBJ2-6 and V is TRBV6-2 or TRBV6-3; D call uncertain. Germline V gene lookup returns CDR1 MNHEY and CDR2 SVGEGT. The CDR3 consists of 15 residues. The V and J ends lost 2 bases and 2 bases respectively, with 7 bases between them. The CDR3 here is CASSYRHAGANVLTF. In nucleotides, the CDR3 is TGTGCCAGCAGTTACCGGCACGCTGGGGCCAACGTCCTGACTTTC.

V usage is TRBV12-3 or TRBV12-4 and J usage is TRBJ2-3; no firm D call. The CDR3 is 13 amino acids. Trimming shortened V by 3 bases and J by 1 base, and 5 bases separated the two germline ends. CDR3 in amino acids: CASSFYRTDTQYF. The CDR3 DNA reads as TGTGCCAGCAGTTTTTATCGCACAGATACGCAGTATTTT.

The V call is TRBV30, the J call TRBJ1-2, with 8 bases lining up with TRBD1. V was clipped by 3 bases and J by 0 bases; unmatched bases: 6. The CDR3 totals 15 residues. The V gene's germline CDR1 is GTSNPN and CDR2 SVGIG (reference sequence). The CDR3 reads CAWRLGQGPNYGYTF. CDR3 in DNA: TGTGCCTGGAGGCTAGGACAGGGTCCTAACTATGGCTACACCTTC.

V and J are TRBV9 and TRBJ2-1; D call uncertain. Looked up from germline, CDR1 is SGDLS and CDR2 is YYNGEE. There are 14 residues in the CDR3. V shed 0 bases and J shed 13 bases, with 17 bases lying between them. The CDR3 spells CASSVAGLTASQFF. CDR3 nucleotide sequence: TGTGCCAGCAGCGTAGCAGGCTTGACGGCCTCCCAGTTCTTC.

This clonotype turned up a few times. The rearrangement uses TRBV7-9 and TRBJ2-6; TRBD1 or TRBD2 may be the D gene (5 bases each). The ends were cut back, 2 bases at V and 1 base at J, with 18 bases in the middle. The CDR3 length is 19 residues. Germline V gene lookup returns CDR1 SEHNR and CDR2 FQNEAQ (reference sequence). CDR3 coding DNA: TGTGCCAGCAGCTTAATCATGCGGCAGGGAGAGTCTGGGGCCAACGTCCTGACTTTC. It translates to CASSLIMRQGESGANVLTF.

In this sample, this clonotype turned up a few times. The rearrangement links TRBV7-9 to TRBJ1-4; no firm D call. Germline assignment: CDR1 SEHNR and CDR2 FQNEAQ (reference sequence). V was shortened by 3 bases and J by 4 bases, with 12 bases between the two germline ends. The CDR3 is 15 residues long. CDR3 sequence (DNA): TGTGCCAGCAGCTTTTGGAGGAGATATAATGAAAAACTGTTTTTT. Its translation: CASSFWRRYNEKLFF.

The chain has TRBV29-1 and TRBJ2-5, with 9 bases matching TRBD1. Trimming took 5 bases from V and 4 from J; bases not matched to a gene: 5. Germline V gene lookup returns CDR1 SQVTM and CDR2 ANQGSEA. This CDR3 is built from 13 residues. The CDR3 coding sequence is TGCAGCGTTACCGGGACAGGGCGAGAGACCCAGTACTTC. Translated: CSVTGTGRETQYF.

The J gene is TRBJ2-7, the V gene TRBV5-1; D remains unclear. CDR1 is SGHRS and CDR2 is YFSETQ in the germline V gene. V lost 0 bases, J lost 6 bases, and 25 bases lay in between. This CDR3 contains 18 residues. CDR3 loop: CASSLGLAADSDLGEQYF. The CDR3 nucleotides read TGCGCCAGCAGCTTGGGCTTAGCAGCCGACTCTGACCTGGGCGAGCAGTACTTC. Looking up the rest from reference TRBV5-1 and TRBJ2-7 gives the full variable domain: KAGVTQTPRYLIKTRGQQVTLSCSPISGHRSVSWYQQTPGQGLQFLFEYFSETQRNKGNFPGRFSGRQFSNSRSEMNVSTLELGDSALYLCASSLGLAADSDLGEQYFGPGTRLTVT.

This clonotype was seen more than once but under ten times. The chain links TRBV3-1 to TRBJ2-5; weak D call: TRBD2 (7 bases). V gave up 1 base and J gave up 4 bases, with 16 bases separating them. Germline loops: CDR1 LGHDT, CDR2 YNNKEL (reference sequence). The CDR3 extends over 16 amino acids. This CDR3 reads CASSQVRGGGGETQYF. The CDR3 DNA follows: TGTGCCAGCAGCCAAGTTAGGGGGGGTGGAGGAGAGACCCAGTACTTC.